This T cell receptor (beta chain) was captured in a study of T cell responses to AZD1222 COVID-19 vaccine (dated by TCRdb to the early 2020s). Regarding the complete study: TCR sequencing covered 230 to 250 trial participants: 200 to 210 given two doses of AZD1222 and 26 given two doses of MenACWY control vaccine. Enrollment into the trials was organized by age into subgroups of 18-55, 56-69 and 70-plus years, and those subgroups contained approximately 160, 26 and 62 TCR-sequenced participants, respectively.

The germline V gene encodes CDR1 MNHEY and CDR2 SVGAGI. V is reduced by 4 bases and J by 5 bases, leaving a spacing of 12 bases between them. Including cysteine and phenylalanine, the CDR3 has 14 amino acids. Only the CDR3 portion is preserved as DNA: 42 bases, with reading frame beginning at the first base. Beyond this particular receptor, the publication reports: After two AZD1222 doses, spike-specific TCR breadth and depth were significantly higher than at day 0 and than in MenACWY recipients. The 56-69-year group was small, and its depth increase did not reach significance, likely because of low power. Most participants were white British and females outnumbered males, and the authors suggested that clonal diversity may have been underestimated. Vaccine-associated CD4 TCRs spanned the whole spike protein, with dominant responses in regions 160-218 and 743-854. Conclusions about previously exposed vaccinees were limited because only six AZD1222 recipients were SARS-CoV-2 seropositive at baseline. Nearly half of unique spike-specific TCRs reportedly recognized epitopes outside regions mutated in the B.1.351 and B.1.1.7 variants. No day 14 peak-response samples were available, so repertoires were characterized only after the peak T cell response.

Read against the paper, the sample's time point label means: baseline before first vaccination. The meaning of the sample's treatment or condition label: meningococcal conjugate vaccine given as trial control. Samples from vaccinated people were obtained from the UK trials COV001 and COV002, which included a single-blind randomized controlled phase 2/3 trial of AZD1222 (ChAdOx1 nCoV-19) in healthy adults. For TCRbeta chain sequencing, PBMC samples were collected from trial participants at day 0 and at day 28 after the second dose. Concerning this clone itself: The specificity of this receptor is unknown. Per-nucleotide qualities are absent, and no much larger clonotype sits a single base away.

The CDR3 regions of human TCRbeta chains were analyzed by immunosequencing. Turning to the authors' computational methods: Repertoire TCRs were matched against a reference library of SARS-CoV-2-specific TCRs generated with the MIRA antigen-specificity platform. Breadth meant the fraction of unique TCRs that were SARS-CoV-2-associated, whereas depth meant the fraction of total T cells that were SARS-CoV-2-associated. Using the MIRA data, each spike-specific TCR was mapped to the spike region that the TCR reacts to and placed in a CD4 or CD8 class. Log10-transformed breadth and depth values were compared by one-way ANOVA with Sidak's multiple comparisons tests. Here the immuneACCESS table is served through TCRdb, limited to in-frame sequences with V and J called. Missing clones are a known gap in these copies; in checked studies unresolved V genes cover under half, and the rest lacks a known reason. V and J calls plus clone size are reproduced from that table; the DNA served to infer D and trimming. Across this sample there are approximately 190,000 clones, with over 80% seen only once. The ten biggest clones cover less than 3% of the sample.

The receptor was isolated from an adult in good health. The V and J genes are TRBV6-5 and TRBJ2-1; the D segment may tentatively be TRBD1 or TRBD2, each giving 6 matched bases. The sequencing used peripheral blood, collected on day 0 of MenACWY control vaccination. This receptor has the CDR3 CASSWGAGHNEQFF. DNA sequence: TGTGCCAGCAGTTGGGGGGCAGGTCACAATGAGCAGTTCTTC.